The 30 T cell receptor beta chains below were found in one sample sequenced in a study of OX40 agonist ivuxolimab in advanced cancers. Data came from immunoSEQ multiplex PCR; TCRdb stores just in-frame clones and leaves some out. The profile covers tens of thousands of clones, with roughly 90% appearing a single time and approximately 0.3% taken by the ten largest. Here the sequenced sample was CD4+ or CD8+ T cells sorted from blood, taken in a trial of the OX40 agonist ivuxolimab. The origin of the receptors is an adult with an advanced solid tumor such as melanoma, head and neck, liver or kidney cancer.

The V and J genes are TRBV19 and TRBJ2-2; D remains unclear. The CDR3 has 13 residues. Germline CDR1 LNHDA, CDR2 SQIVND (reference sequence). Between the trimmed V and J ends, which lost 6 bases and 4 bases, there was a span of 9 bases. The CDR3 nucleotides are TGTGCCAGTAGAGGGCAGCTCACCGGGGAGCTGTTTTTT. Amino acid sequence: CASRGQLTGELFF.

The chain uses TRBV18 and TRBJ2-2; a possible D gene is TRBD2 (5 bases). The germline CDR1 and CDR2 sequences are KGHSH and LQKENI. CDR3 length: 15 amino acids. V was clipped by 0 bases and J by 0 bases, with 5 bases between them. The CDR3 protein is CASSPPSANTGELFF. The CDR3 DNA follows: TGTGCCAGCTCACCACCTAGCGCGAACACCGGGGAGCTGTTTTTT.

The rearrangement links TRBV7-8 to TRBJ2-2, with D maybe TRBD2 (6 bases). Deletions cut 5 bases from V and 5 bases from J, with 21 bases between. The CDR3 contains 17 residues. Germline V CDR1 and CDR2: SGHVS, FQNEAQ. Here the CDR3 reads CASSPDYYRFRTGELFF. Here the CDR3 DNA reads TGTGCCAGCAGCCCGGACTACTATCGGTTTCGGACCGGGGAGCTGTTTTTT.

There are a few counts of this clone. The chain recombines TRBV7-8 with TRBJ2-7; TRBD1 aligns across 10 bases. Germline CDR1 and CDR2: SGHVS and FQNEAQ. This CDR3 region has 15 residues. V shed 4 bases and J 5 bases; nucleotides not matched to a gene: 8. CDR3: CASSSTGQGRDEQYF. DNA for the CDR3: TGTGCCAGCAGCTCCACGGGACAGGGGAGGGACGAGCAGTACTTC.

The chain is built from TRBV19 and TRBJ2-5; D unresolved. From germline, CDR1 is LNHDA and CDR2 SQIVND (reference sequence). This CDR3 spans 14 amino acids. Trimming took off 1 base at V and 2 bases at J, with 8 bases between the two ends. CDR3 bases: TGTGCCAGTAGTATAGTCGGAGTTCAAGAGACCCAGTACTTC. The encoded protein is CASSIVGVQETQYF. The entire variable domain, with the rest obtained from reference TRBV19 and TRBJ2-5, is as follows: DGGITQSPKYLFRKEGQNVTLSCEQNLNHDAMYWYRQDPGQGLRLIYYSQIVNDFQKGDIAEGYSVSREKKESFPLTVTSAQKNPTAFYLCASSIVGVQETQYFGPGTRLLVL.

This clone has just a few counts. The genes are TRBV27 and TRBJ1-6, with D possibly TRBD1 on 5 matching bases. From germline, CDR1 is MNHEY and CDR2 SMNVEV (reference sequence). V was trimmed by 3 bases and J by 8 bases, leaving 11 bases between them. The CDR3 contains 14 residues. CDR3 sequence: CASSFQGGDSPLHF. The CDR3 DNA follows: TGTGCCAGCAGTTTTCAGGGCGGGGATTCACCCCTCCACTTT.

The chain links TRBV12-2 to TRBJ2-1. TRBV12-2 is designated a pseudogene. This CDR3 has 15 amino acids. CDR3 sequence reads: CASRLEVGSYNEQFF. CDR3 sequence (DNA): TGTGCAAGTCGCTTAGAAGTCGGCAGCTACAATGAGCAGTTCTTC.

Written as DNA, the CDR3 is TGTGCCAGCAGTGACAGGGTTGGCAATCAGCCCCAGCATTTT. This sequence encodes CASSDRVGNQPQHF. The rearrangement joins TRBV6-5 to TRBJ1-5; 7 bases are a match to TRBD1. The CDR3 has 14 residues. CDR1 and CDR2 from the germline V gene are MNHEY and SVGAGI. V was pared by 5 bases and J by 2 bases, with 3 bases of the junction left unmatched.

The rearrangement joins TRBV7-2 to TRBJ1-3; D ambiguous. This CDR3 comprises 14 residues. V was trimmed by 4 bases and J by 2 bases, leaving 9 bases between them. Germline V gene sequence: CDR1 SGHTA, CDR2 FQGNSA. As DNA, the CDR3 is TGTGCCAGCAGCTCCCAGAGAACTGGAAACACCATATATTTT. Translation gives CASSSQRTGNTIYF.

The chain employs TRBV7-3 and TRBJ2-2; the D is unclear. Germline lookup yields CDR1 SGHTA and CDR2 FQGTGA. V gave up 5 bases and J gave up 7 bases, with 14 bases separating them. This CDR3 is built from 14 residues. CDR3: CASSEQLPGGELFF. The DNA of the CDR3 is TGTGCCAGCAGCGAACAGCTCCCGGGCGGGGAGCTGTTTTTT.

Only a few counts were recorded for this clone. The rearrangement uses TRBV27 and TRBJ2-3; TRBD2 matches 8 bases. V lost 3 bases to trimming and J lost 2 bases; unmatched junction nucleotides: 7. The CDR3 consists of 16 residues. The V gene's germline CDR1 is MNHEY and CDR2 SMNVEV (reference sequence). CDR3 protein: CASSLGAGGFTDTQYF. The CDR3, as DNA: TGTGCCAGCAGTTTGGGGGCGGGGGGCTTCACAGATACGCAGTATTTT.

This clone was counted only a few times. The chain carries TRBV2 and TRBJ1-5; perhaps TRBD1 as D (5 bases). Per germline, CDR1 SNHLY and CDR2 FYNNEI. The CDR3 extends over 13 amino acids. The V gene lost 6 bases and the J gene lost 1 base, with 7 bases spanning the gap. The CDR3 spells CASRAGSNQPQHF. DNA of the CDR3: TGTGCCAGCAGAGCAGGGAGCAATCAGCCCCAGCATTTT.

This sequence joins TRBV7-7 and TRBJ2-2; 7 bases fit TRBD1. CDR1 is SSHAT, CDR2 FNYEAQ, per germline (reference sequence). The CDR3 is made up of 16 amino acids. V lost 3 bases to trimming and J lost 5 bases; unmatched junction nucleotides: 9. The CDR3 spells CASSFDDRAGTGELFF. For the CDR3, the DNA is TGTGCCAGCAGCTTTGACGACAGGGCTGGGACCGGGGAGCTGTTTTTT.

This clone is classed as medium-sized. In the same sample, other DNA sequences code for this CDR3. This chain connects TRBV9 to TRBJ2-6; D remains unclear. The germline V and J ends were trimmed by 0 bases and 0 bases, with 4 bases remaining between them. Germline loops: CDR1 SGDLS, CDR2 YYNGEE. The CDR3 has 15 residues. The CDR3 loop is CASSVEGSGANVLTF. CDR3 sequence (DNA): TGTGCCAGCAGCGTAGAAGGCTCTGGGGCCAACGTCCTGACTTTC.

Points on this clone: Other DNA sequences in this specimen translate into the identical CDR3. This chain connects TRBV7-2 to TRBJ1-1; D is ambiguous. The V gene's germline CDR1 is SGHTA and CDR2 FQGNSA. There are 13 residues in the CDR3. V dropped 3 bases and J dropped 1 base, with 6 bases sitting between them. CDR3 amino acids: CASSLRENTEAFF. CDR3 sequence (DNA): TGTGCCAGCAGCTTGAGGGAGAACACTGAAGCTTTCTTT.

The chain is built from TRBV30 and TRBJ2-4; weak D call: TRBD2 (5 bases). The CDR3 has 13 residues. The ends were cut back, 2 bases at V and 9 bases at J, with 14 bases in the middle. The V gene's germline CDR1 is GTSNPN and CDR2 SVGIG (reference sequence). In DNA form, the CDR3 reads TGTGCCTGGAGTACTAGGGCCCCAGTCATTCAGTACTTC. Translated, it gives CAWSTRAPVIQYF.

J is TRBJ2-3 and V is TRBV5-4, with 11 bases lining up with TRBD2. CDR3 length: 15 residues. J was trimmed by 3 bases and V by 4 bases; bases with no gene match: 4. The V gene's germline CDR1 is SGHNT and CDR2 YYREEE (reference sequence). CDR3 coding DNA: TGTGCCAGCAGCCGTAGCGGGGGGGCGACAGATACGCAGTATTTT. Protein product: CASSRSGGATDTQYF. Based on the CDR3 plus reference TRBV5-4 and TRBJ2-3, the full variable domain is ETGVTQSPTHLIKTRGQQVTLRCSSQSGHNTVSWYQQALGQGPQFIFQYYREEENGRGNFPPRFSGLQFPNYSSELNVNALELDDSALYLCASSRSGGATDTQYFGPGTRLTVL.

The chain couples TRBV19 to TRBJ1-1, with 8 positions matching TRBD1. Germline V gene lookup returns CDR1 LNHDA and CDR2 SQIVND (reference sequence). Trimming at V came to 6 bases and at J to 4 bases, leaving 7 bases not matched to a gene. CDR3 length: 14 residues. CDR3 residues: CASRWDRRTTEAFF. The CDR3 nucleotides read TGTGCCAGTAGATGGGACAGGAGGACCACTGAAGCTTTCTTT.

The chain employs TRBV10-3 and TRBJ1-2; D uncertain. V shed 7 bases and J shed 8 bases, with 20 bases lying between them. Germline lookup yields CDR1 ENHRY and CDR2 SYGVKD. The CDR3 loop spans 14 amino acids. This chain's CDR3 is CAITQDLAVGGYTF. DNA for the CDR3: TGTGCCATCACCCAAGACCTCGCGGTGGGAGGCTACACCTTC.

The V gene is TRBV6-6, the J gene TRBJ1-1; D is possibly TRBD1 (5 bases). The CDR3 runs 15 residues. The germline gives CDR1 MNHNY, CDR2 SVGAGI (reference sequence). Trimming took 6 bases from V and 6 from J, leaving 20 bases between them. DNA for the CDR3: TGTGCCAGCAGCTCACACGACGCTAGGGGCGCTGAAGCTTTCTTT. It codes for CASSSHDARGAEAFF.

The genes are TRBV15 and TRBJ1-2; D may be TRBD1 (6 bases). This CDR3 spans 15 amino acids. Germline V gene lookup returns CDR1 LNHNV and CDR2 YYDKDF (reference sequence). Trimming shortened V by 5 bases and J by 6 bases, and 19 bases separated the two germline ends. CDR3 sequence (DNA): TGTGCCACCAGCCTTCCTACAGGGAACATTCATGGCTACACCTTC. Protein: CATSLPTGNIHGYTF.

The V call is TRBV5-1, the J call TRBJ1-4, with 8 bases matching TRBD1. Germline V gives CDR1 SGHRS, CDR2 YFSETQ. This CDR3 contains 17 residues. V trimming: 5 bases; J trimming: 1 base; junction bases outside the gene matches: 10. CDR3 loop: CASRIAFRGRTNEKLFF. The CDR3 DNA follows: TGCGCCAGCAGAATCGCATTCAGGGGGCGAACTAATGAAAAACTGTTTTTT. The complete variable domain, with remaining parts taken from reference TRBV5-1 and TRBJ1-4, reads KAGVTQTPRYLIKTRGQQVTLSCSPISGHRSVSWYQQTPGQGLQFLFEYFSETQRNKGNFPGRFSGRQFSNSRSEMNVSTLELGDSALYLCASRIAFRGRTNEKLFFGSGTQLSVL.

The rearrangement links TRBV6-6 to TRBJ1-1, with D possibly matching TRBD1 (5 bases). In germline, CDR1 is MNHNY, CDR2 SVGAGI (reference sequence). V lost 6 bases and J 5 bases, leaving 16 bases between the germline ends. CDR3 size: 14 residues. DNA of the CDR3: TGTGCCAGCAGCCTAAGCGGGGCTAGGACTGAAGCTTTCTTT. Translated, it gives CASSLSGARTEAFF.

This chain joins TRBV7-9 and TRBJ2-1; 12 bases line up with TRBD2. Losses at the gene ends were 2 bases for V and 7 bases for J; bases not matched to a gene: 3. CDR1 SEHNR and CDR2 FQNEAQ come from the germline V gene (reference sequence). The CDR3 length is 15 residues. The DNA for the CDR3 is TGTGCCAGCAGCTTAACTAGCGGGGGGTGGAATGAGCAGTTCTTC. It encodes CASSLTSGGWNEQFF.

This chain uses TRBV6-1 with TRBJ2-7; TRBD2 might be the D (6 bases). The CDR3 totals 14 residues. The germline gives CDR1 MNHNS, CDR2 SASEGT. Trimming removed 5 bases from V and 2 bases from J, with 13 bases in between. The CDR3 sequence is CASSYLAGPYEQYF. The CDR3 bases are TGTGCCAGCAGTTATCTGGCGGGGCCCTACGAGCAGTACTTC.

This clone showed up just once. This chain connects TRBV5-1 to TRBJ2-1; 7 nucleotides match TRBD2. V lost 0 bases, J lost 8 bases, and 2 bases stayed unmatched. The CDR3 has 13 residues. CDR1 and CDR2 (germline): SGHRS, YFSETQ. CDR3 region: CASSLERGDEQFF. Written as DNA, the CDR3 is TGCGCCAGCAGCTTGGAACGGGGGGATGAGCAGTTCTTC.

The chain is built from TRBV5-6 and TRBJ1-5, with D possibly being TRBD1 (5 bases). Trimming left V 4 bases short and J 10 bases short, with 15 bases between. CDR1 and CDR2 (germline): SGHDT, YYEEEE. The CDR3 loop spans 13 amino acids. The CDR3 region is CASSGGPLQPQHF. The CDR3 DNA reads as TGTGCCAGCAGCGGGGGACCCCTTCAACCCCAGCATTTT.

The genes are TRBV14 and TRBJ1-4; TRBD1 is a possible D gene (5 bases). CDR3 length: 14 residues. Trimming pared 4 bases from V and 5 bases from J, leaving 11 bases between. Germline CDR1 SGHDN, CDR2 FVKESK. The CDR3 region has the DNA TGTGCCAGCAGCCGGGGGGGTAGGAATGAAAAACTGTTTTTT. It is translated as CASSRGGRNEKLFF.

In DNA form, the CDR3 reads TGTGCCAGCAGCCCGGTAGGGACAGGGGCTTACGAGCAGTACTTC. It translates to CASSPVGTGAYEQYF. The chain recombines TRBV7-9 with TRBJ2-7, with TRBD1 matching 10 bases. CDR3 size: 15 residues. Trimming removed 5 bases from V and 4 bases from J; junction bases left unmatched: 8. Germline V CDR1 and CDR2: SEHNR, FQNEAQ (reference sequence).

J is TRBJ1-1 and V is TRBV6-5; 8 bases are shared with TRBD1. J was trimmed by 3 bases and V by 6 bases; bases with no gene match: 6. Per the germline V gene, CDR1 is MNHEY and CDR2 is SVGAGI. The CDR3 is made up of 14 amino acids. The CDR3 DNA reads as TGTGCCAGCAGCAGACTGGACAGGGACACTGAAGCTTTCTTT. As protein: CASSRLDRDTEAFF.